This T cell receptor beta chain was captured by sequencing in a study of OX40 agonist ivuxolimab in advanced cancers. The V end lost 5 bases, the J end lost 2 bases, and 9 bases lay between the germline ends. The CDR3 loop spans 13 amino acids. Germline V gene data show CDR1 as SGHAT and CDR2 as FQNNGV. Repertoires were generated with immunoSEQ multiplex PCR, while TCRdb's copy carries only in-frame clones and drops some. This table holds about 82,000 clones, around 85% found once. The chain couples TRBV11-2 to TRBJ1-1; D call uncertain. The TCR was taken from an adult with an advanced solid tumor such as melanoma, head and neck, liver or kidney cancer. This specimen consisted of CD4+ or CD8+ T cells sorted from blood, obtained in a trial of the OX40 agonist ivuxolimab. The CDR3 nucleotides read TGTGCCAGCAGCCCCTCGCCAAACACTGAAGCTTTCTTT. This translates into CASSPSPNTEAFF.